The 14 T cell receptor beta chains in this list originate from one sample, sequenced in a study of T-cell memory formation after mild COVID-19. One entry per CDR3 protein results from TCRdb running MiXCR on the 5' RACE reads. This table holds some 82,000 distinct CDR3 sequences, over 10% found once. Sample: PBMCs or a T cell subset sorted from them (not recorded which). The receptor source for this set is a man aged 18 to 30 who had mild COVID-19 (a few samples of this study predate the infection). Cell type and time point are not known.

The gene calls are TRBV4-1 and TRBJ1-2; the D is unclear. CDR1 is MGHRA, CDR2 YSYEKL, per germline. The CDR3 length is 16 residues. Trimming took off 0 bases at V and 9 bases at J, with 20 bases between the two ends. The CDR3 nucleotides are TGCGCCAGCAGCCAAGATAGGTACACCCTGAGCGTAAGCTACACCTTC. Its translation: CASSQDRYTLSVSYTF.

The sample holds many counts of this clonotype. The CDR3 loop is CASSHPGTGSPEQYF. As DNA, the CDR3 is TGCGCCAGCAGCCACCCCGGGACAGGGTCCCCCGAGCAGTACTTC. This rearrangement joins TRBV4-1 to TRBJ2-7; 9 bases map to TRBD1. J was trimmed by 6 bases and V by 3 bases; bases with no gene match: 9. Germline V gene sequence: CDR1 MGHRA, CDR2 YSYEKL. The CDR3 spans 15 residues.

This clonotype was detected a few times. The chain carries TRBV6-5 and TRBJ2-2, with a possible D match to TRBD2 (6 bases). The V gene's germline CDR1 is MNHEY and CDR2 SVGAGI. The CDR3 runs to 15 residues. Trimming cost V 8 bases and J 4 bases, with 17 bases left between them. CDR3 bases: TGTGCCAGCCACCTGGTGCCGGGGGTCACCGGGGAGCTGTTTTTT. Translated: CASHLVPGVTGELFF.

The CDR3 DNA is TGTGCCAGCAGCTTATCCGTGGCCGGCCAGCCCCAGCATTTT. Residues: CASSLSVAGQPQHF. This chain uses TRBV7-9 with TRBJ1-5, with D hard to call. This CDR3 contains 14 residues. From germline, CDR1 is SEHNR and CDR2 FQNEAQ (reference sequence). Trimming shortened V by 2 bases and J by 7 bases, and 12 bases separated the two germline ends.

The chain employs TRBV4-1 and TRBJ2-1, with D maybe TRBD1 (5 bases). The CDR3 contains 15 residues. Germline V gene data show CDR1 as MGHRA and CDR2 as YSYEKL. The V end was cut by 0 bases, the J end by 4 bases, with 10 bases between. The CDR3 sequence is CASSQEWGTYNEQFF. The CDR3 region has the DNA TGCGCCAGCAGCCAAGAGTGGGGCACGTACAATGAGCAGTTCTTC.

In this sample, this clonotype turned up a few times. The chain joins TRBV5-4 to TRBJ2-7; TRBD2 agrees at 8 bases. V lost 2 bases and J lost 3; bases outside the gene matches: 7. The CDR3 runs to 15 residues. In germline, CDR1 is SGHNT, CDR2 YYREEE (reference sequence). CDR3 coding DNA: TGTGCCAGCAGCTTTGGTACGGGGGGGAGCTACGAGCAGTACTTC. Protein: CASSFGTGGSYEQYF.

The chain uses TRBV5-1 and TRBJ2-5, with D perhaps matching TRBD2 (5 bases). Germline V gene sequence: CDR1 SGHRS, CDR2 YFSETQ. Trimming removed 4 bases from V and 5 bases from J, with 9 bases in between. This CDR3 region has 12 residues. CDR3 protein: CASSAEVETQYF. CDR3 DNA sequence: TGCGCCAGCAGCGCGGAGGTGGAGACCCAGTACTTC.

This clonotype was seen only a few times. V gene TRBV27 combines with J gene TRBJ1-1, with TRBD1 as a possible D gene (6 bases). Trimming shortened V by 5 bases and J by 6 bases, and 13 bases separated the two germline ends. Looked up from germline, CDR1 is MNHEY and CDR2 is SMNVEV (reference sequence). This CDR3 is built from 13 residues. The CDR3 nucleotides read TGTGCCAGCAGTAATAGGGGGACATCTGAAGCTTTCTTT. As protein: CASSNRGTSEAFF.

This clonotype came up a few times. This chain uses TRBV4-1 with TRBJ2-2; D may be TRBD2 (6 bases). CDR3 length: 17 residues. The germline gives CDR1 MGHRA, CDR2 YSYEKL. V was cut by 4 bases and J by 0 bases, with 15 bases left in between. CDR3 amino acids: CASSRAIGGANTGELFF. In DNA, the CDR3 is TGCGCCAGCAGCCGTGCGATAGGCGGGGCGAACACCGGGGAGCTGTTTTTT.

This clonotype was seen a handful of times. The CDR3 reads CASSLKTSGAETQYF. Here the CDR3 DNA reads TGCGCCAGCAGCTTGAAAACTAGCGGGGCCGAGACCCAGTACTTC. The V and J genes are TRBV5-1 and TRBJ2-5, with 10 bases that match TRBD2. Germline V gene data show CDR1 as SGHRS and CDR2 as YFSETQ. The CDR3 extends over 15 amino acids. The V gene end was trimmed by 1 base and the J gene end by 5 bases; junction bases not matched to a gene: 5.

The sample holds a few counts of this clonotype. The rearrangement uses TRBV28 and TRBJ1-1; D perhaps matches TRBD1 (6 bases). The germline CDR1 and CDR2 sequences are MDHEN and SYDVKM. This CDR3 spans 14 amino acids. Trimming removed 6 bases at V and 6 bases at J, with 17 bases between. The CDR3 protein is CASRVQGRGSEAFF. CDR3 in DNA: TGTGCCAGCAGAGTACAGGGCCGGGGCTCTGAAGCTTTCTTT.

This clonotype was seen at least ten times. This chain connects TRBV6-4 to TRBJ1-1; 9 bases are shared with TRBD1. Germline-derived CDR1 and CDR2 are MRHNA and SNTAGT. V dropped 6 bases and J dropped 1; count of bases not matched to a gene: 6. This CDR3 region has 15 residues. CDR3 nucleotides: TGTGCCAGCAGCGACCGGGACAGGGCGAACACTGAAGCTTTCTTT. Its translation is CASSDRDRANTEAFF.

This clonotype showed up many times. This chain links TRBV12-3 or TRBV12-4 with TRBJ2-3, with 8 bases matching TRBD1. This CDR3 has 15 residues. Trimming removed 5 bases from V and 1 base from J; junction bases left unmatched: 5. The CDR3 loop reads CASSRTGGRTDTQYF. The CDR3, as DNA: TGTGCCAGCAGTAGAACAGGGGGACGCACAGATACGCAGTATTTT.

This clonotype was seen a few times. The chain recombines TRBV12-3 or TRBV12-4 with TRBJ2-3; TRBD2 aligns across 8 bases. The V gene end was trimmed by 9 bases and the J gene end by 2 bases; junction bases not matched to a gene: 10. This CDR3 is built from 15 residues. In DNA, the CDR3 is TGTGCCAGTACCCCCAGCGGGGGCTTCACAGATACGCAGTATTTT. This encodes CASTPSGGFTDTQYF.